This TCR beta chain was captured in a study of T cell responses to AZD1222 COVID-19 vaccine. Study observations and caveats: Possibly, clonal diversity was underestimated; donors were largely white British and included more females. There were repertoire samples only from the period after the peak T cell response.

Sequenced by immunoSEQ multiplex PCR; TCRdb stores in-frame clones only, minus some. This sample has about 80,000 clones, with roughly 85% found just once. Trimming removed 6 bases from V and 0 bases from J, with 8 bases in between. The CDR3 covers 13 residues. Germline V CDR1 and CDR2: MNHEY, SVGAGI. A word on this clone: The antigen is unknown. The identical CDR3 is also encoded by other nucleotide sequences in the sample.

The clonotype was recovered from an adult who received the AZD1222 COVID-19 vaccine. The sample here was peripheral blood, taken 28 days after the second AZD1222 dose. V and J are TRBV6-5 and TRBJ1-1, with TRBD1 as a possible D gene (5 bases). The CDR3 bases are TGTGCCAGCAGGGTGACAGTGAACACTGAAGCTTTCTTT. Encoded protein: CASRVTVNTEAFF.